This T cell receptor (beta chain) appears in the sequencing data of a study of human T cells and chemical hapten exposure. Study details: Reading of the patch tests, which applied 0.01% DPC to the upper back, occurred at 6 days.

The CDR3 is made up of 13 amino acids. Germline assignment: CDR1 LGHDT and CDR2 YNNKEL (reference sequence). The V and J ends lost 10 bases and 0 bases respectively, with 7 bases between them. Study processing details: Sample TCR counts, which ranged from about 20,000 to 690,600, had a median of 95,638. TCRdb independently ran MiXCR on the RACE reads; one entry per CDR3 protein. These V and J calls derive from TCRdb rather than the authors' analysis. The repertoire holds roughly 100,000 distinct CDR3 sequences, with more than 10% as singletons. To note about this clonotype: Its antigen is undetermined.

Described time point: pre-sensitization, week 0. Treatment described: therapeutic diphenylcyclopropenone sensitization with weekly scalp DPC. From whole blood left unfractionated, total RNA was extracted. Study-level findings and limits: Healthy individuals' immune responses may differ from those of donors, who had alopecia.

The sample consisted of whole blood, taken in connection with sensitization to the hapten diphenylcyclopropenone (DPC). The clonotype was recovered from a woman aged 55-69 years with alopecia areata. Some clones in this sample may be carry-over from other donors' samples. This sequence joins TRBV3-1 and TRBJ1-6, with D unclear. The CDR3: CATRSSYNSPLHF. DNA of the CDR3: TGTGCCACCCGGAGCTCCTATAATTCACCCCTCCACTTT. Filled out from reference TRBV3-1 and TRBJ1-6, the complete variable domain reads DTAVSQTPKYLVTQMGNDKSIKCEQNLGHDTMYWYKQDSKKFLKIMFSYNNKELIINETVPNRFSPKSPDKAHLNLHINSLELGDSAVYFCATRSSYNSPLHFGNGTRLTVT.